This T cell receptor beta chain was documented in a study of control samples from healthy donors and cancer patients. Clones were read by immunoSEQ multiplex PCR, and TCRdb kept only the in-frame ones, dropping some. The data contain about 160,000 clones, around 94% of them singletons. Sequenced input: PBMCs. This clonotype was obtained from a man aged 55-75 years with colorectal cancer.

The CDR3 DNA follows: TGTGCCAGCAGTGAAGCAGTTAGAAACACTGAAGCTTTCTTT. The encoded protein is CASSEAVRNTEAFF. The rearrangement links TRBV6-1 to TRBJ1-1; unclear D gene. Germline assignment: CDR1 MNHNS and CDR2 SASEGT. Trimming left V 0 bases short and J 2 bases short, with 7 bases between. The CDR3 spans 14 residues.